This T cell receptor (beta chain) was sequenced in a study of cytomegalovirus exposure and HLA in healthy donors. The repertoire was sequenced with immunoSEQ multiplex PCR; TCRdb's copy has only in-frame clones and lacks some. The repertoire includes over 150,000 clones, around nine tenths of them detected once, and approximately 20% sits in the top ten. This CDR3 spans 14 amino acids. Trimming removed 6 bases at V and 6 bases at J, with 15 bases between. Germline V gene sequence: CDR1 SNHLY, CDR2 FYNNEI. Concerning this clone: The antigen is unknown. Other DNA sequences in the sample encode the same CDR3.

General study points: A few of the chains that were CMV-associated were confirmed in vitro to be specific for CMV antigens. A classifier reportedly called cytomegalovirus status with high sensitivity and specificity.

The sequence was obtained from a man between 18 and 29 years old in good health and CMV-seropositive. The chain joins TRBV2 to TRBJ1-5, with D possibly matching TRBD1 (6 bases). Sequences were obtained from PBMCs. The CDR3 spells CASSAGEGGQPQHF. In nucleotides, the CDR3 is TGTGCCAGCAGCGCAGGGGAAGGGGGTCAGCCCCAGCATTTT. Filled out from reference TRBV2 and TRBJ1-5, the complete variable domain reads EPEVTQTPSHQVTQMGQEVILRCVPISNHLYFYWYRQILGQKVEFLVSFYNNEISEKSEIFDDQFSVERPDGSNFTLKIRSTKLEDSAMYFCASSAGEGGQPQHFGDGTRLSIL.